Listed below are T cell receptor beta chains from one sample, sequenced in a study of blood T cell repertoires in COVID-19. Method: immunoSEQ multiplex PCR; TCRdb's copy keeps in-frame clones and lacks some. The table includes roughly 150,000 clones, approximately 77% detected once. What was sequenced was PBMCs or T cells enriched from blood (not recorded which). The receptors were sampled from a man aged 55 to 70 who had recovered from COVID-19. Each CDR3 is given without its conserved first and last residue. The order of the fields is D gene, V gene, CDR3 protein. A D gene is named only where the DNA matches it firmly.

D gene: NA; V gene: TRBV5-1; CDR3 protein: ASSLSGGSNQPQH
D gene: TRBD2; V gene: TRBV28; CDR3 protein: ASRGLAGYNEQF
D gene: NA; V gene: TRBV6-5; CDR3 protein: ASSYSALVRSHEQY
D gene: TRBD2; V gene: TRBV5-1; CDR3 protein: ASSSAGGPDTQY
D gene: TRBD1; V gene: TRBV5-4; CDR3 protein: ASSLEGARGYT
D gene: TRBD1; V gene: TRBV28; CDR3 protein: ASSKRTGEQPQH
D gene: TRBD1; V gene: TRBV11-2; CDR3 protein: ASSILGQGRNTIY
D gene: TRBD1; V gene: TRBV9; CDR3 protein: ASSPQGANTEAF
D gene: NA; V gene: TRBV4-1; CDR3 protein: ASSPNRQFNEQF
D gene: NA; V gene: TRBV4-1; CDR3 protein: ASSQEGGRNSPLH